These 7 T cell receptor beta chains originate from one sample sequenced in a study of vaccination and CD4 T cells after COVID-19 (dated by TCRdb to 2021 to 2024). For these TCRs, the target antigens are not known. In light of the paper, this sample's treatment or condition label describes: approximately nine-day PBMC culture with coronavirus spike peptide pools or control peptides (ViraFEST assay). Receptor amplification or capture employed PCR. Sequencing used an Illumina iSeq 100. TCR sequencing of DNA from cultured CD4+ T cells used the Oncomine TCR Beta short-read assay at the Johns Hopkins FTIC core. TCRdb reanalyzed the raw reads on its own, using fastp at Q25 for trimming and MiXCR for clone calling, and kept in-frame beta chains. Under each unique CDR3 protein, matching rows form one entry showing the most common genes and DNA. This sample holds approximately 13,000 distinct CDR3 sequences; 60% were observed only once. In total, the top ten clones hold roughly 13% of the sample.

The sequencing input was CD4+ T cells from blood, cultured in vitro. These receptors were taken from a human donor who had recovered from COVID-19.

This clonotype was observed a few times. The gene calls are TRBV20-1 and TRBJ1-5; TRBD1 might be the D (6 bases). The CDR3 is made up of 14 amino acids. Germline assignment: CDR1 DFQATT and CDR2 SNEGSKA (reference sequence). Deletions cut 4 bases from V and 3 bases from J, with 13 bases between. The CDR3 reads CSAIGGPSNQPQHF. The CDR3 DNA sequence: TGCAGTGCTATCGGGGGGCCTTCCAATCAGCCCCAGCATTTT.

This clonotype occurred a few times. This rearrangement joins TRBV6-1 to TRBJ1-1, with D possibly matching TRBD1 (5 bases). Germline CDR1 reads MNHNS; CDR2 reads SASEGT. The CDR3 has 13 residues. The V end was cut by 10 bases, the J end by 3 bases, with 15 bases between. CDR3 loop: CATLNSQDTEAFF. In DNA form, the CDR3 reads TGTGCCACCTTGAACTCACAGGACACTGAAGCTTTCTTT.

This chain links TRBV10-3 with TRBJ2-1; tentatively, D is TRBD2 (5 bases). Trimming cost V 2 bases and J 0 bases, with 14 bases left between them. In germline, CDR1 is ENHRY, CDR2 SYGVKD. The CDR3 totals 17 residues. The CDR3 nucleotides are TGTGCCATCAGTGAGGGTGGACTGTGGAGCTCCTACAATGAGCAGTTCTTC. Its protein product is CAISEGGLWSSYNEQFF.

This clonotype was picked up a small number of times. J is TRBJ2-3 and V is TRBV28; 7 nucleotides align to TRBD1. Unmatched junction bases numbered 5, after V lost 6 bases and J lost 2 bases. CDR3 length: 14 amino acids. Germline V gene sequence: CDR1 MDHEN, CDR2 SYDVKM. The CDR3 DNA sequence: TGTGCCAGCAGGGTCCAGGGGGTCACAGATACGCAGTATTTT. Protein: CASRVQGVTDTQYF. The full variable domain, completed using reference TRBV28 and TRBJ2-3, is DVKVTQSSRYLVKRTGEKVFLECVQDMDHENMFWYRQDPGLGLRLIYFSYDVKMKEKGDIPEGYSVSREKKERFSLILESASTNQTSMYLCASRVQGVTDTQYFGPGTRLTVL.

This clonotype was counted a few times. The chain carries TRBV15 and TRBJ1-6, with 7 bases that match TRBD1. This CDR3 contains 15 residues. V lost 0 bases to trimming and J lost 10 bases; unmatched junction nucleotides: 6. Looked up from germline, CDR1 is LNHNV and CDR2 is YYDKDF (reference sequence). This CDR3 is CATSRDLRGHSPLHF. CDR3 coding DNA: TGTGCCACCAGCAGAGATCTAAGGGGGCACTCACCCCTCCACTTT.

The rearrangement uses TRBV6-1 and TRBJ1-1, with D hard to call. The CDR3 runs to 12 residues. The germline V gene has CDR1 MNHNS and CDR2 SASEGT. V lost 6 bases and J 4 bases, leaving 9 bases between the germline ends. The CDR3, as DNA: TGTGCCAGCAGACTACTGGGCACTGAAGCTTTCTTT. Translated: CASRLLGTEAFF.

This chain connects TRBV9 to TRBJ2-7; no firm D call. Trimming pared 0 bases from V and 7 bases from J, leaving 14 bases between. The CDR3 consists of 14 residues. The germline CDR1 and CDR2 sequences are SGDLS and YYNGEE. CDR3 sequence reads: CASSVGSPAWEQYF. The CDR3, as DNA: TGTGCCAGCAGCGTAGGGTCCCCCGCCTGGGAGCAGTACTTC.